The clone carrying this TCR beta chain occurred once. What it recognizes is unknown. The CDR3 loop spans 16 amino acids. The assay was immunoSEQ multiplex PCR, and TCRdb's table has in-frame clones only and misses some. Found here are about 53,000 clones, almost 85% of them singletons; the top ten hold 4% to 5%. The data were obtained in a study of radiotherapy plus CTLA-4 blockade in lung cancer. General observations from the study: Researchers report tumor-derived TCR clones expanding in blood after radiotherapy plus ipilimumab.

Material: peripheral blood, obtained from a patient treated with radiotherapy plus ipilimumab. The receptor's source is a human donor with non-small cell lung cancer whose response to radiotherapy plus ipilimumab could not be evaluated. The chain uses TRBV21-1 and TRBJ2-5; whether TRBD2, the table's D call, matches the DNA was not checked. TRBV21-1 corresponds to a pseudogene. The CDR3 reads CASPRDSGRSPETQYF. The CDR3 bases are TGTGCCAGCCCTAGGGACAGCGGGAGAAGTCCTGAGACCCAGTACTTC.